The next 2 T cell receptor beta chains were all read from a single sample in a study of OX40 agonist ivuxolimab in advanced cancers. Some clones are missing from TCRdb's copy, which holds only in-frame ones; the method was immunoSEQ multiplex PCR. There are tens of thousands of clones in the sample; 60% to 80% occur only once, and 2% to 2.5% lies in the top ten. The sequenced sample was CD4+ or CD8+ T cells sorted from blood, obtained in a trial of the OX40 agonist ivuxolimab. The receptors here all came from an adult with an advanced solid tumor such as melanoma, head and neck, liver or kidney cancer.

The chain is built from TRBV28 and TRBJ2-4; weak D call: TRBD1 (5 bases). This CDR3 has 14 amino acids. With 5 bases removed from V and 3 bases from J, the gap between germline ends came to 11 bases. CDR1 is MDHEN, CDR2 SYDVKM, per germline. The DNA for the CDR3 is TGTGCCAGCAGTACCGTGGGGCACAAAAACATTCAGTACTTC. Translation: CASSTVGHKNIQYF.

This chain joins TRBV29-1 and TRBJ2-5; 8 bases are a match to TRBD2. The ends lost 2 bases at V and 5 bases at J; junction bases unmatched: 4. The CDR3 has 13 residues. Germline V gives CDR1 SQVTM, CDR2 ANQGSEA. CDR3 DNA: TGCAGCGTTGAACGGGAGGGCGGGGAGACCCAGTACTTC. This encodes CSVEREGGETQYF.